Following are 30 T cell receptor beta chains from one sample sequenced in a study of shared T cell receptors in the human thymus. Produced via immunoSEQ multiplex PCR; TCRdb's table is partial and in-frame only. The profile shows hundreds of thousands of clones, approximately 87% of them singletons. The same sample was also used in a study of human thymus T cells.

Sequences were obtained from thymocytes. The receptors shown here come from a boy less than two years old with a congenital heart defect.

CDR3 amino acids: CASSLTGEQYF. The CDR3 nucleotides read TGTGCCAGCTCACTCACGGGTGAGCAGTACTTC. This chain joins TRBV18 and TRBJ2-7; unclear D gene. Trimming pared 4 bases from V and 7 bases from J, leaving 8 bases between. The CDR3 runs to 11 residues. Per the germline V gene, CDR1 is KGHSH and CDR2 is LQKENI. Together with reference TRBV18 and TRBJ2-7, the CDR3 gives the full variable domain: NAGVMQNPRHLVRRRGQEARLRCSPMKGHSHVYWYRQLPEEGLKFMVYLQKENIIDESGMPKERFSAEFPKEGPSILRIQQVVRGDSAAYFCASSLTGEQYFGPGTRLTVT.

The chain combines TRBV6-4 with TRBJ2-7, with 10 positions matching TRBD2. This CDR3 has 16 residues. V lost 0 bases to trimming and J lost 5 bases; unmatched junction nucleotides: 7. CDR1 and CDR2 from the germline V gene are MRHNA and SNTAGT. CDR3 protein: CASSDSASGRPHEQYF. CDR3 nucleotides: TGTGCCAGCAGTGACTCGGCTAGCGGGAGACCCCACGAGCAGTACTTC.

The sample holds one count of this clone. The chain carries TRBV5-1 and TRBJ2-1; 12 nucleotides align to TRBD2. Germline-derived CDR1 and CDR2 are SGHRS and YFSETQ. The CDR3 extends over 18 amino acids. Losses at the gene ends were 4 bases for V and 7 bases for J; bases not matched to a gene: 15. The chain's CDR3 is CASSPPNRLAGVINEQFF. The DNA for the CDR3 is TGCGCCAGCAGCCCCCCGAACCGACTAGCGGGAGTGATAAATGAGCAGTTCTTC.

This chain uses TRBV7-2 with TRBJ2-2; D is possibly TRBD2 (6 bases). Trimming cost V 5 bases and J 3 bases, with 10 bases left between them. The germline CDR1 and CDR2 sequences are SGHTA and FQGNSA. This CDR3 has 14 amino acids. CDR3 in amino acids: CASSLRLDTGELFF. CDR3 nucleotide sequence: TGTGCCAGCAGCCTACGACTAGACACCGGGGAGCTGTTTTTT.

The CDR3 sequence: CASSQDSVAGVYQTSYEQYF. The CDR3 region has the DNA TGTGCCAGCAGCCAAGATAGTGTAGCGGGAGTCTACCAGACTTCCTACGAGCAGTACTTC. The rearrangement joins TRBV4-2 to TRBJ2-7; 9 nucleotides agree with TRBD2. V trimming: 0 bases; J trimming: 1 base; junction bases outside the gene matches: 16. Germline V gene data show CDR1 as LGHNA and CDR2 as YNFKEQ. The CDR3 covers 20 residues.

The V call is TRBV28, the J call TRBJ1-4, with TRBD1 as a possible D gene (5 bases). This CDR3 spans 17 amino acids. In germline, CDR1 is MDHEN, CDR2 SYDVKM. V gave up 2 bases and J gave up 7 bases, with 20 bases separating them. The CDR3 region has the DNA TGTGCCAGCAGTTTACCCTGGAGGGACGCCGCGGGTGAAAAACTGTTTTTT. This encodes CASSLPWRDAAGEKLFF.

V and J are TRBV11-3 and TRBJ2-1; 9 positions match TRBD1. CDR3 length: 16 amino acids. CDR1 is SGHNT and CDR2 is YENEEA in the germline V gene. V lost 5 bases to trimming and J lost 0 bases; unmatched junction nucleotides: 5. In nucleotides, the CDR3 is TGTGCCAGCAGCACCCGACAGGGGGGCTCCTACAATGAGCAGTTCTTC. It yields the protein CASSTRQGGSYNEQFF.

Remarks on this clone: Other DNA variants within this sample encode the same CDR3. The chain uses TRBV27 and TRBJ1-1; D gene uncertain. The V end lost 3 bases, the J end lost 4 bases, and 12 bases lay between the germline ends. The CDR3 is 14 residues long. The germline CDR1 and CDR2 sequences are MNHEY and SMNVEV (reference sequence). CDR3 sequence reads: CASSLSPLATEAFF. CDR3 bases: TGTGCCAGCAGTTTGAGCCCCCTCGCCACTGAAGCTTTCTTT.

The chain carries TRBV7-2 and TRBJ2-5; 8 bases are a match to TRBD2. Trimming took 2 bases from V and 7 from J; bases not matched to a gene: 12. Per germline, CDR1 SGHTA and CDR2 FQGNSA. The CDR3 extends over 16 amino acids. CDR3 residues: CASSLNASGRSGTQYF. In nucleotides, the CDR3 is TGTGCCAGCAGCTTAAATGCAAGCGGGAGATCTGGGACCCAGTACTTC. Combining the CDR3 with reference TRBV7-2 and TRBJ2-5 gives the whole variable domain GAGVSQSPSNKVTEKGKDVELRCDPISGHTALYWYRQSLGQGLEFLIYFQGNSAPDKSGLPSDRFSAERTGGSVSTLTIQRTQQEDSAVYLCASSLNASGRSGTQYFGPGTRLLVL.

The chain couples TRBV28 to TRBJ2-1; 16 positions agree with TRBD2. From germline, CDR1 is MDHEN and CDR2 SYDVKM. The CDR3 covers 20 residues. The trim removed 0 bases at V and 3 bases at J, leaving 8 bases unmatched. Here the CDR3 DNA reads TGTGCCAGCAGTTTATGCTATCCTGGGACTAGCGGGAGGGGCTACAATGAGCAGTTCTTC. This gives the protein CASSLCYPGTSGRGYNEQFF.

This rearrangement joins TRBV7-2 to TRBJ2-5, with 9 bases lining up with TRBD2. V dropped 3 bases and J dropped 1; count of bases not matched to a gene: 3. Germline assignment: CDR1 SGHTA and CDR2 FQGNSA. This CDR3 is built from 15 residues. Here the CDR3 reads CASSFRAGGQETQYF. The CDR3, as DNA: TGTGCCAGCAGCTTTAGAGCGGGAGGCCAAGAGACCCAGTACTTC.

CDR3 region: CASSMSPLSGPGAYEQYF. In nucleotides, the CDR3 is TGTGCCAGTAGTATGTCCCCCTTGTCTGGGCCAGGGGCCTACGAGCAGTACTTC. The rearrangement links TRBV19 to TRBJ2-7, with D possibly being TRBD1 (6 bases). CDR3 length: 18 amino acids. The V and J ends lost 3 bases and 2 bases respectively, with 23 bases between them. CDR1 is LNHDA and CDR2 is SQIVND in the germline V gene (reference sequence).

V is TRBV9 and J is TRBJ2-1; 12 positions match TRBD2. With 0 bases clipped from V and 7 bases from J, the junction kept 5 bases outside the gene matches. CDR3 length: 16 amino acids. Germline lookup yields CDR1 SGDLS and CDR2 YYNGEE. CDR3 residues: CASSVAPSGRANEQFF. The CDR3 nucleotides are TGTGCCAGCAGCGTAGCCCCTAGCGGGAGGGCTAATGAGCAGTTCTTC.

A single count supports this clone. The chain carries TRBV15 and TRBJ2-7, with D possibly being TRBD2 (6 bases). Trimming took 1 base from V and 1 from J, leaving 17 bases between them. This CDR3 has 17 residues. Germline CDR1 is LNHNV and CDR2 is YYDKDF (reference sequence). As DNA, the CDR3 is TGTGCCACCAGCAGAGCCCACCCTAGCGCGAGTTCCTACGAGCAGTACTTC. It specifies CATSRAHPSASSYEQYF.

CDR3 coding DNA: TGTGCCAGTAGTACCGGAGGTCTAGCGTACAACTACAATGAGCAGTTCTTC. Its protein is CASSTGGLAYNYNEQFF. J is TRBJ2-1 and V is TRBV19; the D gene is possibly TRBD2 (6 bases). V shed 4 bases and J shed 3 bases, with 19 bases lying between them. This CDR3 is built from 17 residues. Germline V gene sequence: CDR1 LNHDA, CDR2 SQIVND (reference sequence).

J is TRBJ2-1 and V is TRBV2, with 7 positions matching TRBD1. The CDR3 consists of 15 residues. Looked up from germline, CDR1 is SNHLY and CDR2 is FYNNEI. V was clipped by 6 bases and J by 0 bases; unmatched bases: 5. This chain's CDR3 is CASRHRGTSYNEQFF. The CDR3, as DNA: TGTGCCAGCAGACACAGGGGAACCTCCTACAATGAGCAGTTCTTC.

The rearrangement links TRBV7-2 to TRBJ2-5, with D perhaps TRBD2 (6 bases). CDR3 length: 14 amino acids. The V gene lost 3 bases and the J gene lost 2 bases, with 10 bases spanning the gap. Germline CDR1 SGHTA, CDR2 FQGNSA. CDR3 protein: CASSFIAEQETQYF. CDR3 coding DNA: TGTGCCAGCAGCTTTATAGCGGAACAAGAGACCCAGTACTTC.

This chain links TRBV27 with TRBJ2-3; D is uncertain. Deletions cut 4 bases from V and 4 bases from J, with 6 bases between. Germline assignment: CDR1 MNHEY and CDR2 SMNVEV (reference sequence). The CDR3 has 12 amino acids. Written as DNA, the CDR3 is TGTGCCAGCAGTTCCCCCTCAGATACGCAGTATTTT. Encoded protein: CASSSPSDTQYF.

The gene calls are TRBV11-1 and TRBJ2-1; the D gene is possibly TRBD1 (6 bases). The CDR3 extends over 16 amino acids. Germline V gene sequence: CDR1 SGHAT, CDR2 FQDESV (reference sequence). Trimming pared 2 bases from V and 6 bases from J, leaving 17 bases between. The CDR3 protein is CASSLTSVGAVNEQFF. In DNA form, the CDR3 reads TGTGCCAGCAGCTTAACCTCAGTGGGGGCCGTCAATGAGCAGTTCTTC.

The rearrangement joins TRBV5-1 to TRBJ2-1, with 8 bases lining up with TRBD2. V lost 3 bases, J lost 4 bases, and 21 bases stayed unmatched. The CDR3 spans 20 residues. The germline gives CDR1 SGHRS, CDR2 YFSETQ. Here the CDR3 DNA reads TGCGCCAGCAGCTGGTGGGGGGGGGTGTGGACTAGCAAATATTACAATGAGCAGTTCTTC. Translated: CASSWWGGVWTSKYYNEQFF.

The V call is TRBV4-2, the J call TRBJ2-7; D remains ambiguous. V lost 4 bases to trimming and J lost 0 bases, with 7 bases between them. This CDR3 region has 13 residues. From germline, CDR1 is LGHNA and CDR2 YNFKEQ. The CDR3 is CASSRPSSYEQYF. CDR3 DNA sequence: TGTGCCAGCAGCCGGCCAAGCTCCTACGAGCAGTACTTC.

This chain connects TRBV30 to TRBJ2-1, with D maybe TRBD1 (5 bases). Germline V CDR1 and CDR2: GTSNPN, SVGIG (reference sequence). The V and J ends lost 4 bases and 7 bases respectively, with 11 bases between them. This CDR3 has 12 residues. The CDR3 sequence: CAWNQGINEQFF. The CDR3 DNA is TGTGCCTGGAACCAGGGTATTAATGAGCAGTTCTTC.

The chain combines TRBV5-1 with TRBJ2-7; weak D call: TRBD1 (6 bases). The length of the CDR3 is 15 residues. The V end lost 0 bases, the J end lost 4 bases, and 14 bases lay between the germline ends. CDR1 is SGHRS, CDR2 YFSETQ, per germline. CDR3 residues: CASSLAAGVWYEQYF. In DNA form, the CDR3 reads TGCGCCAGCAGCTTGGCAGCAGGGGTCTGGTACGAGCAGTACTTC.

J is TRBJ2-7 and V is TRBV11-2; TRBD2 aligns across 9 bases. The CDR3 runs 15 residues. The V gene end was trimmed by 1 base and the J gene end by 7 bases; junction bases not matched to a gene: 8. In germline, CDR1 is SGHAT, CDR2 FQNNGV. CDR3 bases: TGTGCCAGCAGCTTAGGGAGTTGGCGGGGGGGGGAGCAGTACTTC. Its protein product is CASSLGSWRGGEQYF.

The table lists this clone with a count of one. The DNA for the CDR3 is TGTGCCAGCAGCTCGGAGACTAGCGCCCACAATGAGCAGTTCTTC. As protein: CASSSETSAHNEQFF. The chain couples TRBV5-8 to TRBJ2-1; 8 bases fit TRBD2. Germline-derived CDR1 and CDR2 are SGHTS and YDEGEE. With V trimmed by 3 bases and J by 5 bases, 7 bases remained unmatched. The CDR3 consists of 15 residues.

The chain employs TRBV2 and TRBJ1-5; perhaps TRBD1 as D (6 bases). The CDR3 contains 12 residues. Germline CDR1 is SNHLY and CDR2 is FYNNEI. V was clipped by 7 bases and J by 9 bases, with 13 bases between them. The CDR3 reads CASTPGGGPQHF. The CDR3 bases are TGTGCCAGCACCCCGGGAGGGGGGCCCCAGCATTTT.

This chain joins TRBV7-6 and TRBJ1-5; 11 bases are a match to TRBD1. The CDR3 contains 16 residues. Per germline, CDR1 SGHVS and CDR2 FNYEAQ. Losses at the gene ends were 4 bases for V and 8 bases for J; bases not matched to a gene: 10. CDR3 nucleotide sequence: TGTGCCAGCAGCTCGACGGACAGGGGGCATAATGAGCCCCAGCATTTT. Its protein product is CASSSTDRGHNEPQHF.

This chain uses TRBV19 with TRBJ2-7; 10 bases agree with TRBD1. Losses at the gene ends were 5 bases for V and 4 bases for J; bases not matched to a gene: 11. The CDR3 consists of 16 residues. CDR1 and CDR2 (germline): LNHDA, SQIVND (reference sequence). The CDR3 loop is CASSSTYGTGVYEQYF. The CDR3 DNA follows: TGTGCCAGTAGTTCCACCTATGGGACAGGGGTTTACGAGCAGTACTTC.

This chain joins TRBV5-8 and TRBJ2-2; D ambiguous. The CDR3 sequence is 11 residues long. The V gene lost 1 base and the J gene lost 8 bases, with 3 bases spanning the gap. Germline V gene lookup returns CDR1 SGHTS and CDR2 YDEGEE. In DNA form, the CDR3 reads TGTGCCAGCAGCTTGTCGGGGGAGCTGTTTTTT. Its translation: CASSLSGELFF.

This clone was seen once. The gene calls are TRBV15 and TRBJ1-2; weak D call: TRBD1 (5 bases). The CDR3 is 12 amino acids. Trimming shortened V by 8 bases and J by 5 bases, and 12 bases separated the two germline ends. Germline CDR1 is LNHNV and CDR2 is YYDKDF (reference sequence). The CDR3 sequence is CATGSTEYGYTF. The CDR3 DNA reads as TGTGCCACCGGATCGACAGAGTATGGCTACACCTTC.